This T cell receptor (beta chain) was identified in a study of Ad26.COV2.S vaccination and SARS-CoV-2 variants. Overall study results and limits: Quantification of TCR breadth and depth may have yielded underestimates of total T cell responses. Substantial breadth was reported for post-vaccination spike-specific CD8+ and CD4+ T cells. Non-spike TCR breadth did not differ much between vaccine and placebo recipients.

The table came from immunoSEQ multiplex PCR; TCRdb's copy has only in-frame clones and leaves some out. The data show roughly 140,000 clones, approximately 90% seen once. The germline gives CDR1 SGHRS, CDR2 YFSETQ. V trimming: 1 base; J trimming: 6 bases; junction bases outside the gene matches: 9. The CDR3 contains 16 residues. With respect to this clone: Its antigen is as yet unknown.

The specimen was peripheral blood, collected after recovery from COVID-19. This TCR was recovered from a human donor who had recovered from COVID-19. This chain uses TRBV5-1 with TRBJ2-2, with TRBD2 matching over 7 bases. The CDR3: CASSLLRGIIPGELFF. CDR3 nucleotides: TGCGCCAGCAGCTTGTTGCGGGGGATTATCCCCGGGGAGCTGTTTTTT.